The 13 T cell receptor beta chains reported below all come from one sample, sequenced in a study of cytotoxic CD8 clonotypes in ibrutinib-treated CLL. The table came from immunoSEQ multiplex PCR; TCRdb's copy has only in-frame clones and leaves some out. The sample lists 55,000 to 60,000 clones; roughly 58% were seen once. This sample comprised PBMCs, obtained at disease progression, from a patient treated with ibrutinib. Receptor source: a human donor with chronic lymphocytic leukemia.

The V and J genes are TRBV5-1 and TRBJ2-3; D is unclear. The germline V and J ends were trimmed by 0 bases and 0 bases, with 8 bases remaining between them. This CDR3 spans 15 amino acids. Germline V CDR1 and CDR2: SGHRS, YFSETQ. CDR3 loop: CASSLASGSTDTQYF. CDR3 bases: TGCGCCAGCAGCTTGGCGTCAGGTAGCACAGATACGCAGTATTTT.

Many counts were recorded for this clone. The chain links TRBV30 to TRBJ1-5; 8 positions agree with TRBD1. CDR3 length: 15 amino acids. Losses at the gene ends were 6 bases for V and 6 bases for J; bases not matched to a gene: 13. Per germline, CDR1 GTSNPN and CDR2 SVGIG (reference sequence). The CDR3 loop reads CACDQGAAGGQPQHF. CDR3 nucleotides: TGTGCCTGCGATCAGGGGGCGGCGGGTGGTCAGCCCCAGCATTTT.

The rearrangement links TRBV28 to TRBJ2-1, with no clear D. CDR3 length: 14 residues. Trimming took off 2 bases at V and 5 bases at J, with 10 bases between the two ends. CDR1 MDHEN and CDR2 SYDVKM come from the germline V gene. The CDR3 nucleotides are TGTGCCAGCAGTTTAGGGCTAGACCACAATGAGCAGTTCTTC. This sequence encodes CASSLGLDHNEQFF.

The J gene is TRBJ2-7, the V gene TRBV6-4; TRBD2 might be the D (6 bases). Trimming stripped 2 bases from V and 9 bases from J, with 14 bases between. The CDR3 is 13 residues long. Germline lookup yields CDR1 MRHNA and CDR2 SNTAGT. Here the CDR3 reads CASSDAVGTVQYF. The CDR3 DNA follows: TGTGCCAGCAGTGACGCTGTAGGGACTGTGCAGTACTTC.

The chain recombines TRBV19 with TRBJ2-7, with 9 bases fitting TRBD2. The trim removed 3 bases at V and 3 bases at J, leaving 6 bases unmatched. CDR3 length equals 15 residues. Germline-derived CDR1 and CDR2 are LNHDA and SQIVND (reference sequence). The CDR3 sequence is CASSMLLAGFYEQYF. The DNA for the CDR3 is TGTGCCAGTAGTATGCTCCTAGCGGGGTTCTACGAGCAGTACTTC.

The chain has TRBV19 and TRBJ2-1; D not certain. Germline values: CDR1 LNHDA, CDR2 SQIVND (reference sequence). V was trimmed by 4 bases and J by 7 bases, leaving 17 bases between them. The length of the CDR3 is 15 residues. The CDR3 sequence: CASSTPVWGSNEQFF. CDR3 DNA sequence: TGTGCCAGTAGTACCCCGGTTTGGGGTTCTAATGAGCAGTTCTTC.

The chain employs TRBV6-1 and TRBJ2-3; 8 bases match TRBD2. The CDR3 has 14 amino acids. CDR1 MNHNS and CDR2 SASEGT come from the germline V gene. Trimming removed 6 bases from V and 0 bases from J; junction bases left unmatched: 2. CDR3 nucleotide sequence: TGTGCCAGCAGAGCTAGCGGGAGCACAGATACGCAGTATTTT. It codes for CASRASGSTDTQYF.

This clone was seen a handful of times. This rearrangement joins TRBV18 to TRBJ1-4, with 9 nucleotides matching TRBD1. With V trimmed by 6 bases and J by 5 bases, 7 bases remained unmatched. The CDR3 has 15 residues. Germline loops: CDR1 KGHSH, CDR2 LQKENI. The CDR3 nucleotides read TGTGCCAGCTCCCGTATACAGGGGGCGAATGAAAAACTGTTTTTT. Amino acid sequence: CASSRIQGANEKLFF.

The chain uses TRBV7-3 and TRBJ2-2; D uncertain. The CDR3 consists of 15 residues. The germline CDR1 and CDR2 sequences are SGHTA and FQGTGA. The germline V and J ends were trimmed by 5 bases and 2 bases, with 12 bases remaining between them. The CDR3 region is CASSPKGLNTGELFF. The DNA for the CDR3 is TGTGCCAGCAGCCCAAAAGGATTAAACACCGGGGAGCTGTTTTTT.

The J gene is TRBJ1-1, the V gene TRBV5-4; 8 bases align to TRBD1. J was trimmed by 0 bases and V by 1 base; bases with no gene match: 2. Per the germline V gene, CDR1 is SGHNT and CDR2 is YYREEE (reference sequence). The CDR3 extends over 15 amino acids. The CDR3 DNA sequence: TGTGCCAGCAGCTTGACAGGGGGAATGAACACTGAAGCTTTCTTT. Translated: CASSLTGGMNTEAFF.

The CDR3 nucleotides are TGTGCCAGCAGCTTAGAAGGGGACAGCTATACCTACGAGCAGTACTTC. This codes for CASSLEGDSYTYEQYF. The chain joins TRBV11-3 to TRBJ2-7; 7 nucleotides line up with TRBD1. Losses at the gene ends were 0 bases for V and 2 bases for J; bases not matched to a gene: 7. In germline, CDR1 is SGHNT, CDR2 YENEEA. The CDR3 spans 16 residues. Looking up the rest from reference TRBV11-3 and TRBJ2-7 gives the full variable domain: EAGVVQSPRYKIIEKKQPVAFWCNPISGHNTLYWYLQNLGQGPELLIRYENEEAVDDSQLPKDRFSAERLKGVDSTLKIQPAELGDSAVYLCASSLEGDSYTYEQYFGPGTRLTVT.

This chain connects TRBV7-2 to TRBJ2-5; D possibly corresponds to TRBD1 (5 bases). With 1 base removed from V and 6 bases from J, the gap between germline ends came to 12 bases. This CDR3 has 14 residues. Germline lookup yields CDR1 SGHTA and CDR2 FQGNSA. In nucleotides, the CDR3 is TGTGCCAGCAGCTTAGTGCAGGGCAGGAAGACCCAGTACTTC. It codes for CASSLVQGRKTQYF. The full variable domain, with the rest looked up from reference TRBV7-2 and TRBJ2-5, is GAGVSQSPSNKVTEKGKDVELRCDPISGHTALYWYRQSLGQGLEFLIYFQGNSAPDKSGLPSDRFSAERTGGSVSTLTIQRTQQEDSAVYLCASSLVQGRKTQYFGPGTRLLVL.

This sequence joins TRBV6-5 and TRBJ2-4; D ambiguous. The CDR3 has 16 residues. CDR1 and CDR2 from the germline V gene are MNHEY and SVGAGI. Between the trimmed V and J ends, which lost 0 bases and 0 bases, there was a span of 9 bases. The DNA of the CDR3 is TGTGCCAGCAGTTACTCCGGACCTCTAGCCAAAAACATTCAGTACTTC. Its translation: CASSYSGPLAKNIQYF.